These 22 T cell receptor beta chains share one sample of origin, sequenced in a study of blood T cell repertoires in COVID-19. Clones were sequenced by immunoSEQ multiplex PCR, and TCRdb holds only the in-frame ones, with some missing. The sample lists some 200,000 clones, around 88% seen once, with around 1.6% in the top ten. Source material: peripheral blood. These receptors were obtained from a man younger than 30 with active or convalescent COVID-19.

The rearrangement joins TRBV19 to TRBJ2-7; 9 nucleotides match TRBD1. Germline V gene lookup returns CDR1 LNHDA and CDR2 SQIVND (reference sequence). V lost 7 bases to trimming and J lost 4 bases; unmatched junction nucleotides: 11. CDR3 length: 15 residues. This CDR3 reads CASTPRGTGSYEQYF. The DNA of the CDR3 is TGTGCCAGTACCCCCCGGGGGACAGGGTCATACGAGCAGTACTTC.

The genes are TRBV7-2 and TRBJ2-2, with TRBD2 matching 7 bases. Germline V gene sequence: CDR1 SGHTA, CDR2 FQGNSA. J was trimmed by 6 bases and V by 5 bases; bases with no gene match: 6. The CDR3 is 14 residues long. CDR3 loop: CASSQDGGSGELFF. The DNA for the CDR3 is TGTGCCAGCAGCCAAGACGGGGGGTCCGGGGAGCTGTTTTTT. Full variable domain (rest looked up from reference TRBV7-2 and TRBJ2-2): GAGVSQSPSNKVTEKGKDVELRCDPISGHTALYWYRQSLGQGLEFLIYFQGNSAPDKSGLPSDRFSAERTGGSVSTLTIQRTQQEDSAVYLCASSQDGGSGELFFGEGSRLTVL.

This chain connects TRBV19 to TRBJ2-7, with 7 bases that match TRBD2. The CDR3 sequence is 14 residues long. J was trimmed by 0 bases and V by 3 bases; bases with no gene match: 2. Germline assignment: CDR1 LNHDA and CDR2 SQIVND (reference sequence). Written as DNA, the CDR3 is TGTGCCAGTAGTATTGCGGGGGTCTCCTACGAGCAGTACTTC. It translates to CASSIAGVSYEQYF. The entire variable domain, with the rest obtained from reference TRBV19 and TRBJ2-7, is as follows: DGGITQSPKYLFRKEGQNVTLSCEQNLNHDAMYWYRQDPGQGLRLIYYSQIVNDFQKGDIAEGYSVSREKKESFPLTVTSAQKNPTAFYLCASSIAGVSYEQYFGPGTRLTVT.

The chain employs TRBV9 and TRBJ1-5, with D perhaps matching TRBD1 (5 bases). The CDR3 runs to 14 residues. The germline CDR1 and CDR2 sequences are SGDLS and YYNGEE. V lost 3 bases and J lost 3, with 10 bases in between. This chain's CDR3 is CASSGDSYNQPQHF. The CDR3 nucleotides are TGTGCCAGCAGCGGAGACAGCTACAATCAGCCCCAGCATTTT.

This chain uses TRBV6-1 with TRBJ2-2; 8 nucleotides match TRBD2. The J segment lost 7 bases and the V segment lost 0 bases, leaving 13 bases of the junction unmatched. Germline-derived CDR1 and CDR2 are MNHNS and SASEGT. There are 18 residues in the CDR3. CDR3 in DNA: TGTGCCAGCAGTGAAGCGCTTCGACTAGCGAGTGTCGGCGGGGAGCTGTTTTTT. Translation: CASSEALRLASVGGELFF.

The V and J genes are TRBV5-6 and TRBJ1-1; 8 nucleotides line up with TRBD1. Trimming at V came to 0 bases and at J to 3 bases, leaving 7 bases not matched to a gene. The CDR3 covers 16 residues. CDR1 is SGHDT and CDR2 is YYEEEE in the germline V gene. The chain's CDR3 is CASSLAAGGYDTEAFF. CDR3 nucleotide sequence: TGTGCCAGCAGCTTGGCAGCAGGGGGCTACGACACTGAAGCTTTCTTT.

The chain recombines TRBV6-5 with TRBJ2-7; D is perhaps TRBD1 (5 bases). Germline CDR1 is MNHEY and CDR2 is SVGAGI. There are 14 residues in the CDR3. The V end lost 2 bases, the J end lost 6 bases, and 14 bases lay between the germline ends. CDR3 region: CASSYGHGPGEQYF. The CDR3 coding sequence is TGTGCCAGCAGTTACGGACATGGCCCAGGCGAGCAGTACTTC.

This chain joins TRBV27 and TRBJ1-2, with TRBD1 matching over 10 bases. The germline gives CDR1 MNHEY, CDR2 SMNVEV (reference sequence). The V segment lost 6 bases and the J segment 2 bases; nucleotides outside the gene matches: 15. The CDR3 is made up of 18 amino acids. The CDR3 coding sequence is TGTGCCAGCAGCCCGCCTCCGGGACAGGGGACTTACAACTATGGCTACACCTTC. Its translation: CASSPPPGQGTYNYGYTF.

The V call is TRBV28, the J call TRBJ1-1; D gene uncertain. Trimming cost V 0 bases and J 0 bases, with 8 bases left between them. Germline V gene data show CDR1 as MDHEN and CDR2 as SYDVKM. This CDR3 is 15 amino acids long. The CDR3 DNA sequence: TGTGCCAGCAGTTTATGGTACAGCCTGAACACTGAAGCTTTCTTT. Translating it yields CASSLWYSLNTEAFF.

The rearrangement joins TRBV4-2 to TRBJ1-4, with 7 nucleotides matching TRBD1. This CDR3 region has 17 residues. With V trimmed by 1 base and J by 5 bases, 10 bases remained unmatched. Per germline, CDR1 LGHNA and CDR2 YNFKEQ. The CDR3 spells CASSQGGGGRGNEKLFF. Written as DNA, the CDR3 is TGTGCCAGCAGCCAAGGAGGAGGGGGCAGGGGAAATGAAAAACTGTTTTTT.

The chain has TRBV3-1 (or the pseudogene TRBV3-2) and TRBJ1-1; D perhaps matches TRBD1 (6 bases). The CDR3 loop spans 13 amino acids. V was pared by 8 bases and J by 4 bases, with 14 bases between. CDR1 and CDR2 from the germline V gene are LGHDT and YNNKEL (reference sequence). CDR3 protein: CASRAGGGTEAFF. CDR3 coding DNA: TGTGCCAGCCGAGCGGGGGGCGGCACTGAAGCTTTCTTT.

CDR3 nucleotides: TGTGCCAGCAGCCGTCGGGGAGGGGAGACCCAGTACTTC. This encodes CASSRRGGETQYF. This chain joins TRBV14 and TRBJ2-5, with 7 bases matching TRBD2. This CDR3 spans 13 amino acids. V lost 4 bases to trimming and J lost 5 bases; unmatched junction nucleotides: 4. CDR1 and CDR2 (germline): SGHDN, FVKESK. The variable domain in full, with the rest retrieved from reference TRBV14 and TRBJ2-5, is EAGVTQFPSHSVIEKGQTVTLRCDPISGHDNLYWYRRVMGKEIKFLLHFVKESKQDESGMPNNRFLAERTGGTYSTLKVQPAELEDSGVYFCASSRRGGETQYFGPGTRLLVL.

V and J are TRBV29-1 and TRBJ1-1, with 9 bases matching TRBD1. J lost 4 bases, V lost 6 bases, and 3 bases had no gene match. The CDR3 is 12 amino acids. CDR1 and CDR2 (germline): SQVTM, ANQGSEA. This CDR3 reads CSVQTGGTEAFF. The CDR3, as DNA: TGCAGCGTCCAGACAGGGGGCACTGAAGCTTTCTTT. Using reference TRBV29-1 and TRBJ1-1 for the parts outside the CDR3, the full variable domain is SAVISQKPSRDICQRGTSLTIQCQVDSQVTMMFWYRQQPGQSLTLIATANQGSEATYESGFVIDKFPISRPNLTFSTLTVSNMSPEDSSIYLCSVQTGGTEAFFGQGTRLTVV.

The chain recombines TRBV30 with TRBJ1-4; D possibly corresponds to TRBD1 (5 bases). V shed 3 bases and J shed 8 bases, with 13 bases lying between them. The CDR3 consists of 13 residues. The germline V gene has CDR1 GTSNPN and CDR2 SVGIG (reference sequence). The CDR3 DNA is TGTGCCTGGAGAAGGGGAGGTGGGGAAAAACTGTTTTTT. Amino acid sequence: CAWRRGGGEKLFF.

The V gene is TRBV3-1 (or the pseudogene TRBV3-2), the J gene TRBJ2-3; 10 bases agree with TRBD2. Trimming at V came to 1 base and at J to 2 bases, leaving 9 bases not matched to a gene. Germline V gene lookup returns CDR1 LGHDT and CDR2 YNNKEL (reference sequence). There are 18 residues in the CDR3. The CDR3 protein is CASSQALSSGRLTDTQYF. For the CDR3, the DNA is TGTGCCAGCAGCCAAGCCTTGAGTAGCGGGAGGCTCACAGATACGCAGTATTTT.

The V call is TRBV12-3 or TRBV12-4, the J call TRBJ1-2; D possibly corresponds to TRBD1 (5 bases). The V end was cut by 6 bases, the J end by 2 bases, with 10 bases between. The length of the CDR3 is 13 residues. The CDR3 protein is CASRATANYGYTF. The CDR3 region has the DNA TGTGCCAGCAGGGCGACAGCCAACTATGGCTACACCTTC.

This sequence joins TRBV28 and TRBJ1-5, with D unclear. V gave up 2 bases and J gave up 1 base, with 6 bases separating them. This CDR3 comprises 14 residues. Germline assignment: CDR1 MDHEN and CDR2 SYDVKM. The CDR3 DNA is TGTGCCAGCAGTTTACCTTTGAGCAATCAGCCCCAGCATTTT. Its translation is CASSLPLSNQPQHF.

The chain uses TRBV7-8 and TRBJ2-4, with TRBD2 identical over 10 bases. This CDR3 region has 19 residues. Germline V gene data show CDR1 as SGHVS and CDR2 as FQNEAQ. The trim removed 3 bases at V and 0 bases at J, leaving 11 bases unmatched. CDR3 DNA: TGTGCCAGCAGCTTCTTTATAGCGGGGGGTACGCTAGCCAAAAACATTCAGTACTTC. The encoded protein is CASSFFIAGGTLAKNIQYF.

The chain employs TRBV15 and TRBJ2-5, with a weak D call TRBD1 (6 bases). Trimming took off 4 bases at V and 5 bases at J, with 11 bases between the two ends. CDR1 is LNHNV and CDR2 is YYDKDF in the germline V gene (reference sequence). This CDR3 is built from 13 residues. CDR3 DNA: TGTGCCACCAGCACAGGGGTTCGCGAGACCCAGTACTTC. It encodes CATSTGVRETQYF.

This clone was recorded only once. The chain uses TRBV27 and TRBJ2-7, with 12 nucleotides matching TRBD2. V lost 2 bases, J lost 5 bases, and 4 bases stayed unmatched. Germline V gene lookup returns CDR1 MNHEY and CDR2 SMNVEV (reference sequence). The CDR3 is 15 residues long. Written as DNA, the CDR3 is TGTGCCAGCAGTTTACTAGCGGGAGGGTCCCACGAGCAGTACTTC. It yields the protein CASSLLAGGSHEQYF.

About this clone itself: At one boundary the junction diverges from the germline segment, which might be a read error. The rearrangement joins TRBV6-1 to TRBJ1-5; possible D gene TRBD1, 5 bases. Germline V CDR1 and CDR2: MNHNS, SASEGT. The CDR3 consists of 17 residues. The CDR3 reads CVSSGAGFLGSNQPQHF. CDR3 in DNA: TGTGTCAGCAGTGGGGCAGGGTTCCTCGGTAGCAATCAGCCCCAGCATTTT.

CDR3 sequence: CASKIRRDLNYGYTF. CDR3 sequence (DNA): TGTGCCAGCAAGATCCGACGGGATCTTAACTATGGCTACACCTTC. The rearrangement joins TRBV27 to TRBJ1-2; D not certain. CDR1 and CDR2 (germline): MNHEY, SMNVEV (reference sequence). The CDR3 has 15 amino acids. V was clipped by 7 bases and J by 1 base, with 16 bases between them.